Each of the 6 T cell receptor beta chains below was sequenced from the same sample in a study of human T cells and chemical hapten exposure. Indicated time point: patch test 3, about 24 weeks after DPC sensitization. Described treatment: therapeutic diphenylcyclopropenone sensitization with weekly scalp DPC. MiXCR was run by TCRdb on the RACE reads, yielding one entry per CDR3 protein. The data contain about 64,000 distinct CDR3 sequences, about 10% of them singletons. Specimen: whole blood, collected in connection with sensitization to the hapten diphenylcyclopropenone (DPC). The receptors derive from a woman between 25 and 40 years old with alopecia areata. Some clones in this sample may be carry-over from other donors' samples.

This rearrangement joins TRBV5-5 to TRBJ1-2; possible D gene TRBD1, 6 bases. V lost 2 bases, J lost 6 bases, and 11 bases lay in between. The CDR3 is 13 residues long. Germline V gene sequence: CDR1 SGHKS, CDR2 YYEKEE (reference sequence). The CDR3: CASSFYREDGYTF. The CDR3 DNA reads as TGTGCCAGCAGCTTTTACAGGGAGGATGGCTACACCTTC.

This clonotype was seen more than once but under ten times. V usage is TRBV7-9 and J usage is TRBJ1-4, with D uncertain. CDR3 length equals 15 residues. Trimming removed 1 base at V and 0 bases at J, with 6 bases between. The germline V gene encodes CDR1 SEHNR and CDR2 FQNEAQ (reference sequence). As DNA, the CDR3 is TGTGCCAGCAGCTTAGGGGTTGCAACTAATGAAAAACTGTTTTTT. The encoded protein is CASSLGVATNEKLFF.

A few counts support this clonotype. The rearrangement uses TRBV6-1 and TRBJ2-4; possible D gene TRBD2, 5 bases. This CDR3 region has 14 residues. Germline CDR1 reads MNHNS; CDR2 reads SASEGT. The V and J ends lost 4 bases and 9 bases respectively, with 16 bases between them. CDR3: CASSVGDPGGIQYF. In DNA form, the CDR3 reads TGTGCCAGCAGTGTGGGAGATCCGGGCGGCATTCAGTACTTC.

This clonotype was recorded a few times. The DNA of the CDR3 is TGTGCCAGCTCACCAATGAACAGGGGGCTGATCGCTGAAGCTTTCTTT. Its translation: CASSPMNRGLIAEAFF. The chain uses TRBV18 and TRBJ1-1; 9 bases match TRBD1. The ends lost 2 bases at V and 6 bases at J; junction bases unmatched: 10. This CDR3 comprises 16 residues. The germline V gene encodes CDR1 KGHSH and CDR2 LQKENI.

This clonotype was seen just once. The J gene is TRBJ2-3, the V gene TRBV5-1; 10 nucleotides match TRBD2. CDR1 is SGHRS and CDR2 is YFSETQ in the germline V gene. The CDR3 has 16 amino acids. With V trimmed by 4 bases and J by 6 bases, 11 bases remained unmatched. The CDR3 DNA is TGCGCCAGCAGCCTGGCCGGGACTAGCGCACGGGATACGCAGTATTTT. As protein: CASSLAGTSARDTQYF.

This clonotype was detected only a few times. The rearrangement uses TRBV5-1 and TRBJ1-4, with 7 bases matching TRBD1. Losses at the gene ends were 4 bases for V and 7 bases for J; bases not matched to a gene: 7. The CDR3 runs to 14 residues. Germline CDR1 SGHRS, CDR2 YFSETQ. CDR3 DNA sequence: TGCGCCAGCAGCACCGACAGGGCGAGTGAAAAACTGTTTTTT. Its translation: CASSTDRASEKLFF.